These 22 T cell receptor beta chains share one sample of origin, sequenced in a study of OX40 agonist ivuxolimab in advanced cancers. Libraries were prepared through the immunoSEQ multiplex PCR assay. TCRdb took this table from immuneACCESS and kept in-frame rearrangements with V and J called. Such tables lack part of the clones; where checked against another copy, unresolved V genes explain under half of the gap, and the rest is unexplained. This sample is represented by around 20,000 clones; about four fifths of them were singletons. Jointly, the top ten make up just over 3% of the sample. The material sequenced was CD4+ or CD8+ T cells sorted from blood, taken in a trial of the OX40 agonist ivuxolimab. These receptors originate from an adult with an advanced solid tumor such as melanoma, head and neck, liver or kidney cancer.

The chain joins TRBV11-2 to TRBJ2-5, with D perhaps assigned TRBD1 or TRBD2 (6 bases each). The CDR3 loop spans 14 amino acids. Trimming took 7 bases from V and 3 from J, leaving 15 bases between them. Germline values: CDR1 SGHAT, CDR2 FQNNGV. CDR3: CASTSAQGKETQYF. As DNA, the CDR3 is TGTGCCAGCACTAGCGCCCAGGGGAAAGAGACCCAGTACTTC. Filled out from reference TRBV11-2 and TRBJ2-5, the complete variable domain reads EAGVAQSPRYKIIEKRQSVAFWCNPISGHATLYWYQQILGQGPKLLIQFQNNGVVDDSQLPKDRFSAERLKGVDSTLKIQPAKLEDSAVYLCASTSAQGKETQYFGPGTRLLVL.

This CDR3 reads CASSQAAGVGEKLFF. CDR3 in DNA: TGTGCCAGCAGCCAAGCGGCAGGGGTAGGCGAAAAACTGTTTTTT. This chain joins TRBV4-2 and TRBJ1-4, with D possibly being TRBD1 (6 bases). The CDR3 is made up of 15 amino acids. The germline CDR1 and CDR2 sequences are LGHNA and YNFKEQ. V lost 1 base and J lost 8, with 14 bases in between.

V and J are TRBV11-2 and TRBJ2-4, with unresolved D. Trimming removed 1 base from V and 5 bases from J, with 6 bases in between. This CDR3 contains 13 residues. Germline CDR1 and CDR2: SGHAT and FQNNGV. CDR3 residues: CASSLGAQNIQYF. In nucleotides, the CDR3 is TGTGCCAGCAGCTTAGGTGCACAAAACATTCAGTACTTC. Looking up the rest from reference TRBV11-2 and TRBJ2-4 gives the full variable domain: EAGVAQSPRYKIIEKRQSVAFWCNPISGHATLYWYQQILGQGPKLLIQFQNNGVVDDSQLPKDRFSAERLKGVDSTLKIQPAKLEDSAVYLCASSLGAQNIQYFGAGTRLSVL.

This clone occurred once. In nucleotides, the CDR3 is TGTGCCAGCAGTCGGCCCTTAATCACCTACGAGCAGTACTTC. Its translation is CASSRPLITYEQYF. This sequence joins TRBV28 and TRBJ2-7; D is uncertain. V lost 5 bases and J lost 2, with 13 bases in between. The CDR3 spans 14 residues. CDR1 is MDHEN, CDR2 SYDVKM, per germline.

This chain links TRBV9 with TRBJ2-7, with TRBD2 identical over 8 bases. CDR3 size: 15 residues. The trim removed 0 bases at V and 3 bases at J, leaving 5 bases unmatched. From germline, CDR1 is SGDLS and CDR2 YYNGEE. Here the CDR3 DNA reads TGTGCCAGCAGCGTAGGGGCTAGCGGGTTCTACGAGCAGTACTTC. This codes for CASSVGASGFYEQYF. The complete variable domain, with remaining parts taken from reference TRBV9 and TRBJ2-7, reads DSGVTQTPKHLITATGQRVTLRCSPRSGDLSVYWYQQSLDQGLQFLIQYYNGEERAKGNILERFSAQQFPDLHSELNLSSLELGDSALYFCASSVGASGFYEQYFGPGTRLTVT.

J is TRBJ2-2 and V is TRBV18, with 8 positions matching TRBD2. The V and J ends lost 4 bases and 0 bases, in that order; junction bases with no gene match: 4. CDR1 and CDR2 (germline): KGHSH, LQKENI. CDR3 size: 16 residues. The DNA for the CDR3 is TGTGCCAGCTCACGACGGGGGGGCCCGAACACCGGGGAGCTGTTTTTT. This translates into CASSRRGGPNTGELFF.

V usage is TRBV28 and J usage is TRBJ1-5; a weak D match, TRBD1 (5 bases). The CDR3 length is 12 residues. CDR1 and CDR2 (germline): MDHEN, SYDVKM. The V and J ends lost 6 bases and 4 bases respectively, with 7 bases between them. The CDR3 loop reads CASRRQNQPQHF. Here the CDR3 DNA reads TGTGCCAGCAGAAGACAGAATCAGCCCCAGCATTTT. Based on the CDR3 plus reference TRBV28 and TRBJ1-5, the full variable domain is DVKVTQSSRYLVKRTGEKVFLECVQDMDHENMFWYRQDPGLGLRLIYFSYDVKMKEKGDIPEGYSVSREKKERFSLILESASTNQTSMYLCASRRQNQPQHFGDGTRLSIL.

A few counts support this clone. The chain links TRBV4-1 to TRBJ1-2, with 9 bases aligning to TRBD1. Trimming took 1 base from V and 8 from J; bases not matched to a gene: 5. Germline values: CDR1 MGHRA, CDR2 YSYEKL. The CDR3 is made up of 14 amino acids. CDR3 sequence: CASSQAGTGIGYTF. CDR3 DNA: TGCGCCAGCAGCCAAGCCGGGACAGGGATCGGCTACACCTTC.

J is TRBJ2-7 and V is TRBV19; tentatively, D is TRBD1 or TRBD2 (6 bases each). Trimming removed 2 bases at V and 2 bases at J, with 10 bases between. The CDR3 is 14 amino acids. CDR1 is LNHDA, CDR2 SQIVND, per germline (reference sequence). CDR3 nucleotide sequence: TGTGCCAGTAGTATAATCCGGGGGCCCTACGAGCAGTACTTC. This encodes CASSIIRGPYEQYF.

The V gene is TRBV5-5, the J gene TRBJ1-4; D perhaps matches TRBD1 (5 bases). The CDR3 covers 13 residues. V was shortened by 4 bases and J by 10 bases, with 14 bases between the two germline ends. CDR1 is SGHKS, CDR2 YYEKEE, per germline (reference sequence). Here the CDR3 reads CASSPGTGAKLFF. The CDR3 region has the DNA TGTGCCAGCAGCCCCGGGACCGGGGCAAAACTGTTTTTT.

The V call is TRBV28, the J call TRBJ2-1; D is uncertain. V was cut by 5 bases and J by 9 bases, with 11 bases left in between. CDR3 length: 12 amino acids. Germline lookup yields CDR1 MDHEN and CDR2 SYDVKM. The CDR3 sequence: CASSTVLGEQFF. As DNA, the CDR3 is TGTGCCAGCAGTACCGTTCTAGGTGAGCAGTTCTTC.

This clone was observed a handful of times. The chain employs TRBV7-2 and TRBJ1-1; D is unresolved. Germline lookup yields CDR1 SGHTA and CDR2 FQGNSA. This CDR3 has 13 amino acids. Trimming removed 5 bases from V and 1 base from J, with 8 bases in between. This CDR3 reads CASSLEGNTEAFF. CDR3 nucleotide sequence: TGTGCCAGCAGCCTAGAGGGGAACACTGAAGCTTTCTTT.

V usage is TRBV19 and J usage is TRBJ2-7; 10 bases are shared with TRBD1. Germline V CDR1 and CDR2: LNHDA, SQIVND (reference sequence). V was pared by 4 bases and J by 4 bases, with 7 bases of the junction left unmatched. The CDR3 runs 15 residues. CDR3 nucleotides: TGTGCCAGTAGTACCCTCCCGGGACAGGGGTACGAGCAGTACTTC. Protein sequence: CASSTLPGQGYEQYF.

This clone has more than one count but fewer than ten. The gene calls are TRBV27 and TRBJ2-1; 15 bases match TRBD2. V shed 2 bases and J 11 bases; nucleotides not matched to a gene: 19. The germline V gene has CDR1 MNHEY and CDR2 SMNVEV (reference sequence). This CDR3 region has 20 residues. For the CDR3, the DNA is TGTGCCAGCAGTTTAAAGGGGACTAGCGGGGGGCCCCAGGGTACAATGAAGCAGTTCTTC. It is translated as CASSLKGTSGGPQGTMKQFF.

This chain's CDR3 is CASSWAGGNEKLFF. In DNA form, the CDR3 reads TGTGCCAGCAGTTGGGCGGGCGGGAACGAAAAACTGTTTTTT. The chain couples TRBV6-6 to TRBJ1-4; the D is unclear. This CDR3 comprises 14 residues. V was shortened by 4 bases and J by 8 bases, with 14 bases between the two germline ends. Germline CDR1 MNHNY, CDR2 SVGAGI (reference sequence).

This rearrangement joins TRBV5-1 to TRBJ1-1; D is unclear. The V end was cut by 1 base, the J end by 1 base, with 8 bases between. This CDR3 comprises 14 residues. Germline V gives CDR1 SGHRS, CDR2 YFSETQ. The CDR3 DNA reads as TGCGCCAGCAGCTTGTCCGGGTGGAACACTGAAGCTTTCTTT. As protein: CASSLSGWNTEAFF.

The chain recombines TRBV9 with TRBJ1-4; D might be TRBD1 (5 bases). The V gene lost 4 bases and the J gene lost 0 bases, with 7 bases spanning the gap. This CDR3 contains 14 residues. CDR1 and CDR2 (germline): SGDLS, YYNGEE. The CDR3 loop is CASSQTATNEKLFF. CDR3 nucleotide sequence: TGTGCCAGCAGCCAGACAGCAACTAATGAAAAACTGTTTTTT.

This clone was seen more than once but under ten times. The chain combines TRBV28 with TRBJ1-4; 8 bases are a match to TRBD1. Germline assignment: CDR1 MDHEN and CDR2 SYDVKM. J was trimmed by 2 bases and V by 2 bases; bases with no gene match: 1. The CDR3 is 15 residues long. CDR3 protein: CASSLRQGTNEKLFF. The CDR3 DNA reads as TGTGCCAGCAGTTTAAGACAGGGGACTAATGAAAAACTGTTTTTT.

J is TRBJ1-4 and V is TRBV30; TRBD1 matches 8 bases. CDR3 length equals 15 residues. The V gene's germline CDR1 is GTSNPN and CDR2 SVGIG (reference sequence). The V gene end was trimmed by 2 bases and the J gene end by 5 bases; junction bases not matched to a gene: 7. The CDR3: CAWSLGQGLNEKLFF. The CDR3 DNA is TGTGCCTGGAGTCTCGGACAGGGCTTGAATGAAAAACTGTTTTTT.

The rearrangement uses TRBV15 and TRBJ1-5; D gene uncertain. Germline CDR1 is LNHNV and CDR2 is YYDKDF (reference sequence). Between the trimmed V and J ends, which lost 0 bases and 5 bases, there was a span of 2 bases. CDR3 size: 12 residues. CDR3 residues: CATSRDHQPQHF. The CDR3 region has the DNA TGTGCCACCAGCAGAGATCATCAGCCCCAGCATTTT.

CDR3 coding DNA: TGTGCCAGCAGCTTAGCGCTAGCGGGAGGGACCTACGAGCAGTACTTC. Translated, it gives CASSLALAGGTYEQYF. The chain carries TRBV7-6 and TRBJ2-7; 12 bases align to TRBD2. Germline loops: CDR1 SGHVS, CDR2 FNYEAQ. V lost 0 bases, J lost 2 bases, and 2 bases stayed unmatched. The CDR3 loop spans 16 amino acids.

This rearrangement joins TRBV5-4 to TRBJ1-4, with D perhaps TRBD1 (6 bases). Trimming took 3 bases from V and 7 from J, leaving 16 bases between them. The CDR3 extends over 15 amino acids. Per the germline V gene, CDR1 is SGHNT and CDR2 is YYREEE (reference sequence). This CDR3 is CASSSSGAGGEKLFF. The DNA for the CDR3 is TGTGCCAGCAGCTCATCGGGGGCCGGCGGTGAAAAACTGTTTTTT.